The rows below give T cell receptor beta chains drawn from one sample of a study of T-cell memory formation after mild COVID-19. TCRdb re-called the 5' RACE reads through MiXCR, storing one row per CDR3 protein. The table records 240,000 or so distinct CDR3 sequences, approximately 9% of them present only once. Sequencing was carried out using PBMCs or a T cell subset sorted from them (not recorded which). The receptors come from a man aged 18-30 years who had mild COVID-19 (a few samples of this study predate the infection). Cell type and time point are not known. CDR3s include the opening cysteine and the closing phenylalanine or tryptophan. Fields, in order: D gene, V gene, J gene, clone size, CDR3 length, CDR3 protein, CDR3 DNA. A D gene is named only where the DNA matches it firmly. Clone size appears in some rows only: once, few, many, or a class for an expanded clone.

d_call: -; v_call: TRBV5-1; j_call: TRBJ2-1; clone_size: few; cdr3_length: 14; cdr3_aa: CASSNNRGGNEQFF; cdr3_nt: TGCGCCAGCAGTAATAACAGGGGAGGGAATGAGCAGTTCTTC
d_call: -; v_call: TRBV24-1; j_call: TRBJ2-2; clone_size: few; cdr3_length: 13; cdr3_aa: CATSGLEAGELFF; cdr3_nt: TGTGCCACCAGTGGATTGGAGGCCGGGGAGCTGTTTTTT
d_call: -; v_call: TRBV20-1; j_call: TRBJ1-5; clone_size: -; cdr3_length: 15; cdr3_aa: CSARESTGGAQPQHF; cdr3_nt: TGCAGTGCTAGAGAGTCGACAGGTGGGGCTCAGCCCCAGCATTTT
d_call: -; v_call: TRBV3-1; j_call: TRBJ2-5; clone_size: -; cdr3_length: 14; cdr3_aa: CASSQVNRAPPQYF; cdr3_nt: TGTGCCAGCAGCCAAGTTAACAGGGCCCCTCCCCAGTACTTC
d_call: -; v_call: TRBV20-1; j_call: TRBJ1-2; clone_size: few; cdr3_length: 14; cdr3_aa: CSARVVEGKGGYTF; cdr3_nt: TGCAGTGCTAGAGTCGTAGAGGGGAAGGGTGGCTACACCTTC
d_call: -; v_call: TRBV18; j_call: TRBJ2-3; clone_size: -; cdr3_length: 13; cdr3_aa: CASSPERADTQYF; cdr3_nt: TGTGCCAGCTCACCAGAGAGGGCAGATACGCAGTATTTT
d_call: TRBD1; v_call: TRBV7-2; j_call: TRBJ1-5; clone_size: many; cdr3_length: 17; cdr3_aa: CASSLGGTGSVGQPQHF; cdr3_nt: TGTGCCAGCAGCTTGGGGGGGACAGGGTCCGTCGGTCAGCCCCAGCATTTT
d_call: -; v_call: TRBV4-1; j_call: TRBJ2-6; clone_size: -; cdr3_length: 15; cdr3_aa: CASSQDFPGANVLTF; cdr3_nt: TGCGCCAGCAGCCAAGATTTTCCGGGGGCCAACGTCCTGACTTTC
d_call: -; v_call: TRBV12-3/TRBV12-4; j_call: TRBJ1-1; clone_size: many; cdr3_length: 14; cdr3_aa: CASSLNGRATEAFF; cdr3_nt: TGTGCCAGCAGTTTAAATGGACGGGCCACTGAAGCTTTCTTT
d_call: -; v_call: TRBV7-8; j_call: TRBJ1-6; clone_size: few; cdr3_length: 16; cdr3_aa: CASRPPDRHYNSPLHF; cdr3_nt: TGTGCCAGCAGACCACCTGACAGGCACTATAATTCACCCCTCCACTTT
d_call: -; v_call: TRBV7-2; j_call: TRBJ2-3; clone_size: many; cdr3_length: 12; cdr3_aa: CASSRYTDTQYF; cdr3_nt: TGTGCCAGCAGTCGTTACACAGATACGCAGTATTTT
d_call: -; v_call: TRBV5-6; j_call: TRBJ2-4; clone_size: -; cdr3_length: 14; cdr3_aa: CATSLLGSQNIQYF; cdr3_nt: TGTGCCACCAGCTTGTTGGGGTCCCAAAACATTCAGTACTTC
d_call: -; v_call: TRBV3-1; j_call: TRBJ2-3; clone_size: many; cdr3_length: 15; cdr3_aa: CASSQESASTDTQYF; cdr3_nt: TGTGCCAGCAGCCAAGAGTCGGCTAGCACAGATACGCAGTATTTT
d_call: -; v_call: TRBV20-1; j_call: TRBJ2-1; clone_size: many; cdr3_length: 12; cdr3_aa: CSAETNYNEQFF; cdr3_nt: TGCAGTGCGGAAACCAATTACAATGAGCAGTTCTTC
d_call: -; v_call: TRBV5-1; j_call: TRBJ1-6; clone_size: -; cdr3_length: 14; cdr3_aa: CASRDGREISPLHF; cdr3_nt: TGCGCCAGCAGGGACGGCCGGGAAATCTCACCCCTCCACTTT
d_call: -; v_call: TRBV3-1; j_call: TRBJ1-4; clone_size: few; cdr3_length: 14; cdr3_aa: CASSQVTQGLKLFF; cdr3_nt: TGTGCCAGCAGCCAAGTCACACAGGGACTTAAACTGTTTTTT
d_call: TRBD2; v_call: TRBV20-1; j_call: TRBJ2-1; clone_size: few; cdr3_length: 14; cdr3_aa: CSANRPGGANEQFF; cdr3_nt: TGCAGTGCTAACCGCCCCGGGGGGGCGAATGAGCAGTTCTTC
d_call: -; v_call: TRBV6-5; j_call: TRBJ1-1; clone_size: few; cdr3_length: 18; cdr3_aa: CASRKAKSRVLLSPEAFF; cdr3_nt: TGTGCCAGCAGAAAGGCAAAGTCCCGGGTTCTGCTAAGTCCTGAAGCTTTCTTT
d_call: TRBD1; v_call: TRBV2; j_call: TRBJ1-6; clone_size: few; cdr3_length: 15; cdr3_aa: CASSGTGGSNSPLHF; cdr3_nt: TGTGCCAGCAGTGGGACAGGGGGCAGTAATTCACCCCTCCACTTT
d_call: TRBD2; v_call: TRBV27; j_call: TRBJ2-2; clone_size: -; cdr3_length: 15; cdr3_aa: CASSFTGGGTGELFF; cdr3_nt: TGTGCCAGCAGTTTTACGGGGGGAGGCACCGGGGAGCTGTTTTTT
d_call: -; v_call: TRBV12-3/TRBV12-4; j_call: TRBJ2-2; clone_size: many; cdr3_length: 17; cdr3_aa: CASSLAGGHSNTGELFF; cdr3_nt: TGTGCCAGCAGTTTAGCAGGAGGTCACTCGAACACCGGGGAGCTGTTTTTT
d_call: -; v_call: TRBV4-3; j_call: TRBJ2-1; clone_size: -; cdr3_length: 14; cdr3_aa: CASSQDLGVAEQFF; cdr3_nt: TGCGCCAGCAGCCAAGATCTAGGGGTGGCTGAGCAGTTCTTC
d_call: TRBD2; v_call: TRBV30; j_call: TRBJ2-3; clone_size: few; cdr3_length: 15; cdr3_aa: CAWSVAGGRTDTQYF; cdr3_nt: TGTGCCTGGAGTGTAGCGGGGGGGCGAACAGATACGCAGTATTTT
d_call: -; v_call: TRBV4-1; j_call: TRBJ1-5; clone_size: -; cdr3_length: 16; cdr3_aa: CASSQGGLLGNQPQHF; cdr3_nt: TGCGCCAGCAGCCAAGGGGGACTCCTCGGCAATCAGCCCCAGCATTTT
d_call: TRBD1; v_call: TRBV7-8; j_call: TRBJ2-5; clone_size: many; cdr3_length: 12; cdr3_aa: CASGRDSETQYF; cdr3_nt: TGTGCCAGCGGACGGGACAGTGAGACCCAGTACTTC
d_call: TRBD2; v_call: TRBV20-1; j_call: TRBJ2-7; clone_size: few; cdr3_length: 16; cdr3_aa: CSARDLGRGSSYEQYF; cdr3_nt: TGCAGTGCTAGAGATCTGGGGCGGGGGAGCTCCTACGAGCAGTACTTC
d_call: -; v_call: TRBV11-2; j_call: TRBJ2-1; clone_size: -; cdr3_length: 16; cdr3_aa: CASIYPLGQGSNEQFF; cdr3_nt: TGTGCCAGCATCTATCCGCTGGGACAAGGGTCAAATGAGCAGTTCTTC
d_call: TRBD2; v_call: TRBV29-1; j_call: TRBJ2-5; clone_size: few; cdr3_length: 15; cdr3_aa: CSGAPGASGEETQYF; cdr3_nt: TGCAGCGGTGCCCCCGGGGCTAGCGGGGAAGAGACCCAGTACTTC
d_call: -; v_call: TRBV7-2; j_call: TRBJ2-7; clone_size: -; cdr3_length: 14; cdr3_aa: CATQARGSSYEQYF; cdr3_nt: TGTGCCACCCAAGCTCGGGGGAGCTCCTACGAGCAGTACTTC
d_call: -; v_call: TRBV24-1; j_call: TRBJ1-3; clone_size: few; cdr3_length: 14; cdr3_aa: CATKGSGSGNTIYF; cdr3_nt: TGTGCCACCAAGGGGAGCGGCTCTGGAAACACCATATATTTT